Detailed here is one T cell receptor (beta chain). This CDR3 spans 14 amino acids. The junction had 4 bases not matched to a gene; V was cut back by 3 bases and J by 7 bases. Germline V CDR1 and CDR2: SGHNT, YYREEE (reference sequence). Combining a sample-barcoded 5' primer with a J-beta primer mix, a second PCR ran for 7 to 11 cycles. TCRdb redid the calling of the 5' RACE reads with MiXCR, one entry per CDR3 protein. The sample holds 800,000 to 900,000 distinct CDR3 sequences, around 62% seen once. The sample belongs to a study of blood T cells in healthy people across ages. This receptor was identified in a man aged 30-40 years in good health. V usage is TRBV5-4 and J usage is TRBJ2-3, with TRBD1 matching 11 bases. The sample consisted of blood. Here the CDR3 DNA reads TGTGCCAGCAGCTCCGGACAGGGGGCTTATACGCAGTATTTT. Encoded protein: CASSSGQGAYTQYF. The complete variable domain, with remaining parts taken from reference TRBV5-4 and TRBJ2-3, reads ETGVTQSPTHLIKTRGQQVTLRCSSQSGHNTVSWYQQALGQGPQFIFQYYREEENGRGNFPPRFSGLQFPNYSSELNVNALELDDSALYLCASSSGQGAYTQYFGPGTRLTVL.